The clone carrying this T cell receptor beta chain was observed a handful of times. The antigen is undetermined. MiXCR, applied by TCRdb to the reads, yields one record per CDR3 protein. The sample records 680,000 or so distinct CDR3 sequences, around 35% being singletons. The source of the sample is a study of T cell repertoires in cytomegalovirus infection. Study results and limitations: The ex vivo response was dominated by HLA-C-restricted CMV-specific TCR beta clonotypes.

CDR3 length: 15 residues. The V and J ends lost 3 bases and 7 bases, in that order; junction bases with no gene match: 6. Germline assignment: CDR1 SGHVS and CDR2 FQNEAQ. This TCR came from a human donor in good health (CMV status not recorded). Some clones in this sample may be carry-over from other donors' samples. The specimen comprised cultured PBMCs, sampled from culture after CMV antigen stimulation. This rearrangement joins TRBV7-8 to TRBJ2-1; 10 bases agree with TRBD2. CDR3 sequence (DNA): TGTGCCAGCAGCTTCTCTAGCGGGAGTTGGAATGAGCAGTTCTTC. Its protein is CASSFSSGSWNEQFF.